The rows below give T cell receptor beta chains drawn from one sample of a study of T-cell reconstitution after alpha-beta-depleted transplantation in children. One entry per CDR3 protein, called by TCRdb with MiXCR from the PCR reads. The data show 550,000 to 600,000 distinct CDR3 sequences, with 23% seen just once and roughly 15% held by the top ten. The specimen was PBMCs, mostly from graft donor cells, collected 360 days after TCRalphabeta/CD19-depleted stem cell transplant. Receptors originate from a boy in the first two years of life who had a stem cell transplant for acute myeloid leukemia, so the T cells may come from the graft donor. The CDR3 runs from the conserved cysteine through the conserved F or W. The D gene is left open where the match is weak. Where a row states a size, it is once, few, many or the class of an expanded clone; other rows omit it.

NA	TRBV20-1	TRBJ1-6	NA	CSARERNNSPLHF	TGCAGTGCTAGAGAGAGAAATAATTCACCCCTCCACTTT
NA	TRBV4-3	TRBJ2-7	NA	CASSRAAWGLYEQYF	TGCGCCAGCAGCCGCGCCGCCTGGGGATTGTACGAGCAGTACTTC
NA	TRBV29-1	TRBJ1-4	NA	CSVCLPGNEKLFF	TGCAGCGTTTGCTTACCGGGGAATGAAAAACTGTTTTTT
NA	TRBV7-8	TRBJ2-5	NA	CASSLRWREKETQYF	TGTGCCAGCAGCCTCCGGTGGAGGGAAAAAGAGACCCAGTACTTC
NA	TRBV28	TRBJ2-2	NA	CASSLLQATGELFF	TGTGCCAGCAGTTTATTACAGGCTACGGGGGAGCTGTTTTTT
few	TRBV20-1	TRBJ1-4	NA	CSARGQATTNEKLFF	TGCAGTGCTAGAGGGCAGGCCACAACTAATGAAAAACTGTTTTTT
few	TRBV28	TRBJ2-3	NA	CASRWAGTDTQYF	TGTGCCAGCCGTTGGGCCGGGACAGATACGCAGTATTTT
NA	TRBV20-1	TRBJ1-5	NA	CSAPDRNYQPQHF	TGCAGTGCTCCTGACAGGAATTATCAGCCCCAGCATTTT
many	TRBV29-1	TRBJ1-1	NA	CSVALGGVEAFF	TGCAGCGTTGCTCTGGGAGGGGTTGAAGCTTTCTTT
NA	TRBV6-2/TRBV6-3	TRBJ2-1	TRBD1	CASSRMDRGYNEQFF	TGTGCCAGCAGCCGCATGGACAGGGGGTACAATGAGCAGTTCTTC
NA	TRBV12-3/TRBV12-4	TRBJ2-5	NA	CASSPSGVIETQYF	TGTGCCAGCAGTCCATCCGGGGTGATAGAGACCCAGTACTTC
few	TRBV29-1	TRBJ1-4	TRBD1	CSAVYRGEEKLFF	TGCAGCGCTGTTTACAGGGGCGAGGAAAAACTGTTTTTT
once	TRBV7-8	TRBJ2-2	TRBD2	CASSLPGTRAGELFF	TGTGCCAGCAGCTTACCCGGGACTAGGGCCGGGGAGCTGTTTTTT
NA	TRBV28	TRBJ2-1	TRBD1	CASSSPDRVDEQFF	TGTGCCAGCAGTTCCCCGGACAGGGTGGATGAGCAGTTCTTC
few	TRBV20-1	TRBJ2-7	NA	CSARVPGRYEQYF	TGCAGTGCTAGAGTACCAGGCCGCTACGAGCAGTACTTC
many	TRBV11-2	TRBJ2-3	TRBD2	CASSLIELAGGLTDTQYF	TGTGCCAGCAGCTTGATCGAACTAGCGGGGGGGCTCACAGATACGCAGTATTTT
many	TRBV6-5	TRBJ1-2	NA	CASSYSWNTLANYGYTF	TGTGCCAGCAGTTACTCATGGAACACCCTGGCTAACTATGGCTACACCTTC
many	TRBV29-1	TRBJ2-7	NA	CSVVGIPYEQYF	TGCAGCGTTGTGGGAATCCCTTACGAGCAGTACTTC
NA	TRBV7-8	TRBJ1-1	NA	CASSPGVAGTMNTEAFF	TGTGCCAGCAGCCCAGGGGTGGCAGGGACCATGAACACTGAAGCTTTCTTT
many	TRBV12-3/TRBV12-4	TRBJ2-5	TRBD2	CASSYSGAETQYF	TGTGCCAGCAGTTATAGCGGGGCGGAGACCCAGTACTTC
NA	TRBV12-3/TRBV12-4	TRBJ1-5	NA	CASSLRFPPQHF	TGTGCCAGCAGTTTACGGTTCCCGCCCCAGCATTTT
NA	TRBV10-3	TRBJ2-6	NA	CAISEPKRGSGANVLTF	TGTGCCATCAGCGAACCAAAACGGGGGTCTGGGGCCAACGTCCTGACTTTC
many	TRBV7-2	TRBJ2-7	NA	CASSYLGQSYEQYF	TGTGCCAGCAGCTATCTGGGGCAATCCTACGAGCAGTACTTC
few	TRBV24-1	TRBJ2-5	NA	CATSGTTHLETQYF	TGTGCCACCTCCGGGACGACCCACCTAGAGACCCAGTACTTC
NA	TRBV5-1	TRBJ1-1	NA	CASSTQGNEAFF	TGCGCCAGCAGCACGCAGGGGAATGAAGCTTTCTTT
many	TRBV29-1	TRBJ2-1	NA	CSVRLTNYNEQFF	TGCAGCGTCAGGCTTACTAATTACAATGAGCAGTTCTTC
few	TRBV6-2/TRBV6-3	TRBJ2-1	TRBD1	CASSSPGDRAFLSSYNEQFF	TGTGCCAGCAGTTCCCCGGGGGACAGGGCCTTTCTTAGCTCCTACAATGAGCAGTTCTTC
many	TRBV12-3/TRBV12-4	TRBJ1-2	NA	CASSLILERRYGYTF	TGTGCCAGCAGTTTAATCCTGGAGAGGAGATATGGCTACACCTTC
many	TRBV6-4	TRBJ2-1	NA	CASKGRFF	TGTGCCAGCAAGGGAAGGTTCTTC
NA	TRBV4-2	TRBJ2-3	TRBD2	CASSHKLAGDSDTQYF	TGTGCCAGCAGCCACAAACTAGCGGGGGACTCAGATACGCAGTATTTT
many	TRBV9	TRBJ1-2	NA	CASSSPTEDIGYTF	TGTGCCAGCAGCTCCCCGACGGAGGACATCGGCTACACCTTC
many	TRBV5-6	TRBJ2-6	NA	CASSTTVTGRAGANVLTF	TGTGCCAGCAGCACCACAGTCACAGGGAGGGCTGGGGCCAACGTCCTGACTTTC
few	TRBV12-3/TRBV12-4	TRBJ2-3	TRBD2	CASSSGQRGNTDTQYF	TGTGCCAGCAGTTCCGGCCAGCGGGGGAACACAGATACGCAGTATTTT
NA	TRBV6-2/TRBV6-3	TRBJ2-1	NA	CASSYRIGAEYNEQFF	TGTGCCAGCAGTTACAGAATCGGGGCAGAATACAATGAGCAGTTCTTC
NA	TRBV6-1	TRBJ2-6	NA	CASLGWSSGANVLTF	TGTGCCTCTCTGGGGTGGAGCTCTGGGGCCAACGTCCTGACTTTC
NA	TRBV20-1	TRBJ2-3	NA	CSARDVVPDTQYF	TGCAGTGCTAGAGATGTAGTTCCAGATACGCAGTATTTT
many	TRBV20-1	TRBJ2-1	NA	CSASRDLRESEQFF	TGCAGTGCCTCCCGGGACTTAAGGGAGAGTGAGCAGTTCTTC
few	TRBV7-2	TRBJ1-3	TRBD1	CASSFRGPSSGNTIYF	TGTGCCAGCAGCTTCAGGGGGCCCTCCTCTGGAAACACCATATATTTT
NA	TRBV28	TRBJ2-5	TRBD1	CASSLSLGTGDQETQYF	TGTGCCAGCAGTTTAAGTCTCGGGACAGGGGACCAAGAGACCCAGTACTTC
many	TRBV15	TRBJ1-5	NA	CATSRPTSKQPQHF	TGTGCCACCAGCAGACCGACGTCAAAGCAGCCCCAGCATTTT
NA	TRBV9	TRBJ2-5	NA	CASSVRGTGGSQETQYF	TGTGCCAGCAGCGTAAGAGGAACGGGGGGCTCTCAAGAGACCCAGTACTTC
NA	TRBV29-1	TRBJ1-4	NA	CSVNLRGNEKLFF	TGCAGCGTAAACCTTCGGGGTAATGAAAAACTGTTTTTT
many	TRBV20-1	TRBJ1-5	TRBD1	CSAREGQGGQPQHF	TGCAGTGCTAGGGAAGGACAGGGCGGCCAGCCCCAGCATTTT
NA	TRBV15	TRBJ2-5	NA	CATSRDDSTQTQYF	TGTGCCACCAGCAGAGACGACAGTACTCAGACCCAGTACTTC
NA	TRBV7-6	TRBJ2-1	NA	CASSLDLRQYNEQFF	TGTGCCAGCAGCTTAGACCTCAGGCAGTACAATGAGCAGTTCTTC
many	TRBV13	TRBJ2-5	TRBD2	CASSLRTAGGRETQYF	TGTGCCAGCAGCTTACGCACTGCGGGGGGGAGAGAGACCCAGTACTTC